This T cell receptor (beta chain) derives from a study of blood T cell repertoires in COVID-19. The wider study: From the United States, Italy and Spain came samples of acute and convalescent COVID-19. PBMCs, B-cell-depleted T cells, or T cells were the source of the cDNA or gDNA that made up the material.

Method: immunoSEQ multiplex PCR; TCRdb's copy keeps in-frame clones and lacks some. The sample carries 55,000 to 70,000 clones, 75% to 90% recorded once. Sequencing was performed on peripheral blood. This sequence was found in a woman in her seventies with active COVID-19.

The CDR3 DNA sequence: TGTGCCTGGACCAGGGGGCTGGATCAGCCCCAGCATTTT. It specifies CAWTRGLDQPQHF. This chain uses TRBV30 with TRBJ1-5, with 8 bases fitting TRBD1. This CDR3 contains 13 residues. Germline V gene sequence: CDR1 GTSNPN, CDR2 SVGIG (reference sequence). The J segment lost 5 bases and the V segment lost 4 bases, leaving 4 bases of the junction unmatched.